These 20 T cell receptor beta chains came from one sample sequenced in a study of T cell responses to AZD1222 COVID-19 vaccine. Clones were sequenced by immunoSEQ multiplex PCR, and TCRdb holds only the in-frame ones, with some missing. The sample has 75,000 to 100,000 clones; under 90% are singletons. Sequencing used peripheral blood, obtained on day 0 of AZD1222 vaccination. The receptors stem from an adult in good health.

Remarks on this clone: One junction end does not reproduce the germline sequence, and a read error may be involved. The chain joins TRBV14 to TRBJ2-1; TRBD2 aligns across 9 bases. Germline CDR1 and CDR2: SGHDN and FVKESK. The CDR3 length is 16 residues. CDR3 sequence: CASSQDILAGAPISVF. CDR3 bases: TGTGCCAGCAGCCAAGATATTTTAGCGGGAGCCCCTATTAGTGTCTTC. The entire variable domain, with the rest obtained from reference TRBV14 and TRBJ2-1, is as follows: EAGVTQFPSHSVIEKGQTVTLRCDPISGHDNLYWYRRVMGKEIKFLLHFVKESKQDESGMPNNRFLAERTGGTYSTLKVQPAELEDSGVYFCASSQDILAGAPISVFGPGTRLTVL.

The J gene is TRBJ2-2, the V gene TRBV30, with 15 bases fitting TRBD2. Unmatched junction bases numbered 6, after V lost 4 bases and J lost 0 bases. The length of the CDR3 is 18 residues. Germline V CDR1 and CDR2: GTSNPN, SVGIG (reference sequence). Here the CDR3 reads CAWIRGLAGGANTGELFF. In nucleotides, the CDR3 is TGTGCCTGGATAAGGGGACTAGCGGGAGGTGCGAACACCGGGGAGCTGTTTTTT. The full variable domain, completed using reference TRBV30 and TRBJ2-2, is SQTIHQWPATLVQPVGSPLSLECTVEGTSNPNLYWYRQAAGRGLQLLFYSVGIGQISSEVPQNLSASRPQDRQFILSSKKLLLSDSGFYLCAWIRGLAGGANTGELFFGEGSRLTVL.

The chain combines TRBV7-9 with TRBJ2-7, with 11 nucleotides matching TRBD2. V was pared by 5 bases and J by 3 bases, with 9 bases of the junction left unmatched. Germline V CDR1 and CDR2: SEHNR, FQNEAQ (reference sequence). There are 16 residues in the CDR3. Written as DNA, the CDR3 is TGTGCCAGCAGCGGAGGAACTAGCGGGAGCTTCTACGAGCAGTACTTC. It is translated as CASSGGTSGSFYEQYF.

The rearrangement uses TRBV2 and TRBJ2-1; 13 positions agree with TRBD2. The germline V gene has CDR1 SNHLY and CDR2 FYNNEI. Trimming removed 6 bases from V and 0 bases from J; junction bases left unmatched: 8. This CDR3 is 18 amino acids long. The DNA for the CDR3 is TGTGCCAGCAGATTGGGACTAGCGGGGTCGACCTCCTACAATGAGCAGTTCTTC. Its translation is CASRLGLAGSTSYNEQFF.

The chain recombines TRBV28 with TRBJ1-6; D gene uncertain. Germline loops: CDR1 MDHEN, CDR2 SYDVKM. The ends were cut back, 4 bases at V and 9 bases at J, with 13 bases in the middle. The CDR3 totals 14 residues. The CDR3 here is CASSSRWRSSPLHF. CDR3 DNA: TGTGCCAGCAGTTCCCGGTGGAGGAGTTCACCCCTCCACTTT.

The CDR3 coding sequence is TGTGCCAGCAGTTTACATCTGAAGGGATGGAACACTGAAGCTTTCTTT. Translated, it gives CASSLHLKGWNTEAFF. The chain uses TRBV27 and TRBJ1-1; D gene unclear. Germline lookup yields CDR1 MNHEY and CDR2 SMNVEV (reference sequence). The V and J ends lost 2 bases and 1 base respectively, with 14 bases between them. The CDR3 is made up of 16 amino acids.

The chain carries TRBV4-2 and TRBJ2-2, with 8 nucleotides matching TRBD1. Germline CDR1 reads LGHNA; CDR2 reads YNFKEQ. The V and J ends lost 3 bases and 7 bases, in that order; junction bases with no gene match: 4. The CDR3 is 14 amino acids. The chain's CDR3 is CASSQDRVVGELFF. CDR3 in DNA: TGTGCCAGCAGCCAGGACAGGGTCGTCGGGGAGCTGTTTTTT.

This clone came up a few times. The chain links TRBV15 to TRBJ1-2; D not certain. Germline lookup yields CDR1 LNHNV and CDR2 YYDKDF (reference sequence). The length of the CDR3 is 16 residues. Trimming removed 2 bases from V and 9 bases from J, with 22 bases in between. The CDR3 coding sequence is TGTGCCACCAGCAGAAACGGCAGCTACACTACGGGCCGCTACACCTTC. As protein: CATSRNGSYTTGRYTF.

This chain joins TRBV28 and TRBJ2-2; 9 bases are shared with TRBD1. Germline lookup yields CDR1 MDHEN and CDR2 SYDVKM. There are 14 residues in the CDR3. Losses at the gene ends were 10 bases for V and 5 bases for J; bases not matched to a gene: 8. The CDR3 sequence: CATTDRGGTGELFF. For the CDR3, the DNA is TGTGCCACTACCGACAGGGGGGGAACCGGGGAGCTGTTTTTT.

The chain carries TRBV7-3 and TRBJ2-3; 14 nucleotides line up with TRBD2. The CDR3 has 18 amino acids. Germline-derived CDR1 and CDR2 are SGHTA and FQGTGA. V dropped 5 bases and J dropped 0; count of bases not matched to a gene: 7. The CDR3 nucleotides read TGTGCCAGCAGCGAGACTAGCGGGAGGGCCCAAAGCACAGATACGCAGTATTTT. As protein: CASSETSGRAQSTDTQYF.

DNA of the CDR3: TGTGCCAGCAGGCCCGGACAGGGGGCGACCTATGGCTACACCTTC. Residues: CASRPGQGATYGYTF. The rearrangement links TRBV6-5 to TRBJ1-2; 11 bases line up with TRBD1. CDR3 length equals 15 residues. Per the germline V gene, CDR1 is MNHEY and CDR2 is SVGAGI. V shed 6 bases, J shed 4 bases, and the junction held 7 bases outside the gene matches.

The chain links TRBV9 to TRBJ2-2, with 10 bases matching TRBD2. Losses at the gene ends were 3 bases for V and 2 bases for J; bases not matched to a gene: 4. The CDR3 length is 16 residues. The V gene's germline CDR1 is SGDLS and CDR2 YYNGEE. CDR3 in amino acids: CASSAGLAVNTGELFF. The CDR3 nucleotides read TGTGCCAGCAGCGCAGGACTAGCGGTCAACACCGGGGAGCTGTTTTTT.

The V gene is TRBV6-1, the J gene TRBJ2-1, with 11 positions matching TRBD2. The CDR3 length is 19 residues. The germline V gene has CDR1 MNHNS and CDR2 SASEGT. V shed 3 bases and J 3 bases; nucleotides not matched to a gene: 13. This CDR3 is CASSDELPGLAAIYNEQFF. In DNA, the CDR3 is TGTGCCAGCAGTGACGAACTTCCGGGACTAGCGGCCATCTACAATGAGCAGTTCTTC.

The chain has TRBV5-1 and TRBJ2-1, with 7 nucleotides matching TRBD1. Trimming removed 5 bases from V and 8 bases from J; junction bases left unmatched: 10. The CDR3 extends over 14 amino acids. Germline lookup yields CDR1 SGHRS and CDR2 YFSETQ. The CDR3 nucleotides read TGCGCCAGCAGTCTAACGACAGGGATCGATGAGCAGTTCTTC. Encoded protein: CASSLTTGIDEQFF.

V and J are TRBV28 and TRBJ1-2; 8 nucleotides align to TRBD1. This CDR3 region has 14 residues. CDR1 is MDHEN and CDR2 is SYDVKM in the germline V gene. The trim removed 3 bases at V and 7 bases at J, leaving 7 bases unmatched. CDR3 protein: CASSFTGGKSGYTF. The DNA for the CDR3 is TGTGCCAGCAGTTTCACAGGGGGAAAAAGTGGCTACACCTTC.

The chain has TRBV5-1 and TRBJ2-3; TRBD2 is a possible D gene (6 bases). The CDR3 is 17 residues long. V dropped 1 base and J dropped 2 bases, with 17 bases sitting between them. The germline CDR1 and CDR2 sequences are SGHRS and YFSETQ. The CDR3 DNA sequence: TGCGCCAGCAGCTTGATTTCTAGCGCCTTTAACACAGATACGCAGTATTTT. Translating it yields CASSLISSAFNTDTQYF.

This clone was recorded once. The rearrangement uses TRBV6-2 or TRBV6-3 and TRBJ2-5, with D possibly matching TRBD2 (5 bases). This CDR3 spans 15 amino acids. Germline V CDR1 and CDR2: MNHEY, SVGEGT. Deletions cut 4 bases from V and 1 base from J, with 13 bases between. The CDR3: CASSFPRTFQETQYF. DNA of the CDR3: TGTGCCAGCAGTTTTCCTCGGACTTTCCAAGAGACCCAGTACTTC.

The chain joins TRBV12-3 or TRBV12-4 to TRBJ2-7; D call uncertain. V lost 0 bases and J 2 bases, leaving 5 bases between the germline ends. The CDR3 is 13 amino acids. The CDR3 loop reads CASSLAATYEQYF. CDR3 bases: TGTGCCAGCAGTTTAGCAGCCACCTACGAGCAGTACTTC.

V gene TRBV28 combines with J gene TRBJ1-5, with D unresolved. CDR1 and CDR2 (germline): MDHEN, SYDVKM. The V end was cut by 8 bases, the J end by 0 bases, with 11 bases between. CDR3 length equals 14 residues. For the CDR3, the DNA is TGTGCCAGCGTGCGGGGAGGTAGCAATCAGCCCCAGCATTTT. Amino acids: CASVRGGSNQPQHF.

The genes are TRBV29-1 and TRBJ2-1; TRBD2 agrees at 8 bases. The CDR3 runs to 14 residues. Germline assignment: CDR1 SQVTM and CDR2 ANQGSEA. Trimming at V came to 7 bases and at J to 2 bases, leaving 7 bases not matched to a gene. The CDR3 coding sequence is TGCAGCGCCAATCAGGGACTAGCCTACAATGAGCAGTTCTTC. It yields the protein CSANQGLAYNEQFF.